The 23 T cell receptor beta chains below were found in one sample sequenced in a study of CD8 T cells in Susac syndrome. The RNA, about 0.45 to 1 ug, was put through reverse transcription using random hexamers. TCRdb called the immunoSEQ multiplex PCR reads again in MiXCR, with one record for every CDR3 protein. Found here are 200,000 or so distinct CDR3 sequences, 95% of them singletons; the top ten hold about 0.093%. Sequencing was performed on CD4+ T cells from PBMCs. These receptors were collected from a human donor with multiple sclerosis.

V gene TRBV9 combines with J gene TRBJ2-1, with D perhaps matching TRBD1 (5 bases). CDR3 size: 14 residues. Germline CDR1 and CDR2: SGDLS and YYNGEE. The V gene lost 0 bases and the J gene lost 5 bases, with 9 bases spanning the gap. The CDR3: CASSVGTTHNEQFF. The CDR3 region has the DNA TGTGCCAGCAGCGTAGGGACAACCCACAATGAGCAGTTCTTC.

The chain couples TRBV7-2 to TRBJ2-5, with TRBD1 as a possible D gene (5 bases). The CDR3 is made up of 13 amino acids. CDR1 SGHTA and CDR2 FQGNSA come from the germline V gene. V was trimmed by 7 bases and J by 3 bases, leaving 12 bases between them. CDR3 region: CASTQVIEETQYF. The CDR3 DNA follows: TGTGCCAGCACACAGGTGATAGAAGAGACCCAGTACTTC.

V gene TRBV4-3 combines with J gene TRBJ2-6, with a weak D call TRBD1 (6 bases). This CDR3 spans 18 amino acids. CDR1 LGHNA and CDR2 YSLEER come from the germline V gene. With 4 bases removed from V and 0 bases from J, the gap between germline ends came to 16 bases. CDR3 residues: CASSLRWDTLSGANVLTF. The DNA of the CDR3 is TGCGCCAGCAGCCTACGTTGGGACACCCTCTCTGGGGCCAACGTCCTGACTTTC.

This chain joins TRBV11-3 and TRBJ2-2; D is ambiguous. The CDR3 is made up of 13 amino acids. CDR1 is SGHNT and CDR2 is YENEEA in the germline V gene. V dropped 2 bases and J dropped 4 bases, with 5 bases sitting between them. CDR3 DNA: TGTGCCAGCAGCTTAAGTCTCACCGGGGAGCTGTTTTTT. The encoded protein is CASSLSLTGELFF.

The V call is TRBV4-3, the J call TRBJ2-1, with D perhaps matching TRBD2 (6 bases). Germline CDR1 reads LGHNA; CDR2 reads YSLEER. V lost 1 base to trimming and J lost 1 base, with 8 bases between them. The CDR3 has 15 amino acids. The CDR3 sequence: CASSQGRGSYNEQFF. The CDR3 coding sequence is TGCGCCAGCAGCCAAGGGAGGGGATCCTACAATGAGCAGTTCTTC.

This chain joins TRBV5-4 and TRBJ2-5; tentatively, D is TRBD1 or TRBD2 (6 bases each). CDR1 and CDR2 from the germline V gene are SGHNT and YYREEE (reference sequence). The length of the CDR3 is 15 residues. Trimming stripped 9 bases from V and 1 base from J, with 19 bases between. This chain's CDR3 is CAIPVEGTSQETQYF. The CDR3 nucleotides are TGTGCCATCCCTGTGGAGGGGACATCCCAAGAGACCCAGTACTTC. The full variable domain, with the rest looked up from reference TRBV5-4 and TRBJ2-5, is ETGVTQSPTHLIKTRGQQVTLRCSSQSGHNTVSWYQQALGQGPQFIFQYYREEENGRGNFPPRFSGLQFPNYSSELNVNALELDDSALYLCAIPVEGTSQETQYFGPGTRLLVL.

The rearrangement joins TRBV5-4 to TRBJ2-6; 7 bases are a match to TRBD1. The CDR3 loop spans 15 amino acids. With 10 bases clipped from V and 0 bases from J, the junction kept 7 bases outside the gene matches. Germline V gives CDR1 SGHNT, CDR2 YYREEE (reference sequence). CDR3 in DNA: TGTGCCGTTAACAGGGGATCCTCTGGGGCCAACGTCCTGACTTTC. This translates into CAVNRGSSGANVLTF. The full variable domain, rest sourced from reference TRBV5-4 and TRBJ2-6, is ETGVTQSPTHLIKTRGQQVTLRCSSQSGHNTVSWYQQALGQGPQFIFQYYREEENGRGNFPPRFSGLQFPNYSSELNVNALELDDSALYLCAVNRGSSGANVLTFGAGSRLTVL.

The rearrangement joins TRBV12-3 or TRBV12-4 to TRBJ2-3; D may be TRBD1 (6 bases). The CDR3 covers 15 residues. V was shortened by 2 bases and J by 2 bases, with 11 bases between the two germline ends. CDR3 loop: CASSLSAGDTDTQYF. The CDR3 region has the DNA TGTGCCAGCAGTTTATCGGCAGGGGACACAGATACGCAGTATTTT.

The J gene is TRBJ1-1, the V gene TRBV11-2; tentative D call: TRBD1 (6 bases). Germline V gene sequence: CDR1 SGHAT, CDR2 FQNNGV. The CDR3 has 19 amino acids. The V end lost 5 bases, the J end lost 0 bases, and 25 bases lay between the germline ends. The CDR3, as DNA: TGTGCCAGCAGCCTAACACAGCCGGGACATACTTTCATGAACACTGAAGCTTTCTTT. Its translation is CASSLTQPGHTFMNTEAFF.

The chain links TRBV3-1 to TRBJ2-7; D gene unclear. V shed 1 base and J shed 3 bases, with 10 bases lying between them. This CDR3 has 14 residues. CDR1 and CDR2 from the germline V gene are LGHDT and YNNKEL (reference sequence). The CDR3 protein is CASSQGETFYEQYF. The CDR3 DNA sequence: TGTGCCAGCAGCCAAGGTGAGACATTCTACGAGCAGTACTTC.

The chain employs TRBV11-3 and TRBJ2-7, with D perhaps TRBD2 (6 bases). The V end was cut by 0 bases, the J end by 4 bases, with 13 bases between. The CDR3 has 15 amino acids. Germline assignment: CDR1 SGHNT and CDR2 YENEEA. The CDR3 bases are TGTGCCAGCAGCTTAGATGGACTGGGGGGATACGAGCAGTACTTC. Translated: CASSLDGLGGYEQYF. The full variable domain, its missing parts supplied by reference TRBV11-3 and TRBJ2-7, is EAGVVQSPRYKIIEKKQPVAFWCNPISGHNTLYWYLQNLGQGPELLIRYENEEAVDDSQLPKDRFSAERLKGVDSTLKIQPAELGDSAVYLCASSLDGLGGYEQYFGPGTRLTVT.

The V gene is TRBV23-1, the J gene TRBJ2-7, with 13 bases that match TRBD2. TRBV23-1 is marked as an open reading frame, function uncertain. The CDR3 runs 20 residues. Trimming removed 4 bases from V and 0 bases from J; junction bases left unmatched: 15. CDR3 sequence reads: CASSPGIPRTSGGSSYEQYF. DNA for the CDR3: TGCGCCAGCAGTCCAGGAATACCTAGGACTAGCGGGGGTTCCTCCTACGAGCAGTACTTC.

This chain connects TRBV12-3 or TRBV12-4 to TRBJ2-1, with 9 bases identical to TRBD2. The CDR3 contains 14 residues. The V gene end was trimmed by 1 base and the J gene end by 5 bases; junction bases not matched to a gene: 0. The CDR3 DNA is TGTGCCAGCAGTTTAGTAGCGGGAGACAATGAGCAGTTCTTC. It codes for CASSLVAGDNEQFF.

CDR3 region: CASSLWVGGESPLHF. The DNA for the CDR3 is TGTGCCAGCAGCTTATGGGTAGGAGGGGAATCACCCCTCCACTTT. The rearrangement joins TRBV7-9 to TRBJ1-6, with D possibly TRBD1 on 5 matching bases. CDR1 and CDR2 from the germline V gene are SEHNR and FQNEAQ (reference sequence). Trimming left V 2 bases short and J 10 bases short, with 15 bases between. There are 15 residues in the CDR3.

This chain joins TRBV9 and TRBJ1-5; D possibly corresponds to TRBD1 (6 bases). CDR1 SGDLS and CDR2 YYNGEE come from the germline V gene. The CDR3 is 17 amino acids. Deletions cut 3 bases from V and 4 bases from J, with 20 bases between. CDR3 loop: CASSAPRGGGGNQPQHF. DNA for the CDR3: TGTGCCAGCAGCGCCCCGCGAGGGGGAGGTGGAAATCAGCCCCAGCATTTT.

The chain employs TRBV6-2 or TRBV6-3 and TRBJ2-1; D remains unclear. Per the germline V gene, CDR1 is MNHEY and CDR2 is SVGEGT. The germline V and J ends were trimmed by 5 bases and 9 bases, with 8 bases remaining between them. The CDR3 has 11 residues. In DNA form, the CDR3 reads TGTGCCAGCAGTGGTAGGATTGAGCAGTTCTTC. Protein: CASSGRIEQFF.

The chain is built from TRBV6-5 and TRBJ2-5, with 13 nucleotides matching TRBD2. The CDR3 is made up of 18 amino acids. CDR1 is MNHEY, CDR2 SVGAGI, per germline. Trimming removed 0 bases from V and 4 bases from J; junction bases left unmatched: 8. CDR3 residues: CASSYSLAGGPIGETQYF. The CDR3 nucleotides read TGTGCCAGCAGTTACTCACTAGCGGGGGGGCCTATTGGAGAGACCCAGTACTTC.

This chain uses TRBV7-3 with TRBJ2-3, with 8 positions matching TRBD2. Germline V gives CDR1 SGHTA, CDR2 FQGTGA. This CDR3 is 17 amino acids long. V lost 5 bases, J lost 0 bases, and 10 bases stayed unmatched. Here the CDR3 DNA reads TGTGCCAGCAGCCGAAGCGGGGGCCAATATAGCACAGATACGCAGTATTTT. Protein product: CASSRSGGQYSTDTQYF.

This clonotype was counted a single time. The chain employs TRBV4-1 and TRBJ1-6; D is unclear. Looked up from germline, CDR1 is MGHRA and CDR2 is YSYEKL. The CDR3 is made up of 16 amino acids. Between the trimmed V and J ends, which lost 6 bases and 8 bases, there was a span of 20 bases. This CDR3 is CASRNPARKRDSPLHF. The CDR3 DNA sequence: TGCGCCAGCAGAAATCCTGCCCGTAAAAGGGATTCACCCCTCCACTTT.

Comment on this clonotype: A read error may produce the germline difference seen at one junction end. This chain joins TRBV3-1 and TRBJ1-6; D is undetermined. The germline CDR1 and CDR2 sequences are LGHDT and YNNKEL (reference sequence). The CDR3 has 14 residues. The DNA of the CDR3 is TGTGCCAGCAGCCAAGATGTGAGGAATTCAGCCCTCCACTTT. Its protein is CASSQDVRNSALHF.

The chain has TRBV3-1 and TRBJ2-2; TRBD2 agrees at 10 bases. With 3 bases clipped from V and 5 bases from J, the junction kept 9 bases outside the gene matches. Per germline, CDR1 LGHDT and CDR2 YNNKEL (reference sequence). CDR3 length: 17 amino acids. The CDR3 loop reads CASSQTSGRAGTGELFF. CDR3 nucleotide sequence: TGTGCCAGCAGCCAGACTAGCGGGCGGGCGGGGACCGGGGAGCTGTTTTTT.

This clonotype has more than one count but fewer than ten. The chain employs TRBV19 and TRBJ1-5; 10 nucleotides align to TRBD1. V lost 6 bases and J lost 2; bases outside the gene matches: 4. The CDR3 extends over 15 amino acids. Germline V CDR1 and CDR2: LNHDA, SQIVND (reference sequence). CDR3 coding DNA: TGTGCCAGTAGCCCCGGACAGGGGGGCAATCAGCCCCAGCATTTT. Amino acid sequence: CASSPGQGGNQPQHF.

The chain couples TRBV12-3 or TRBV12-4 to TRBJ2-7, with TRBD2 matching 8 bases. This CDR3 is 13 amino acids long. J lost 5 bases, V lost 6 bases, and 6 bases had no gene match. This chain's CDR3 is CASSLSGADEQYF. The CDR3 DNA is TGTGCCAGCAGCCTTAGCGGGGCTGACGAGCAGTACTTC.